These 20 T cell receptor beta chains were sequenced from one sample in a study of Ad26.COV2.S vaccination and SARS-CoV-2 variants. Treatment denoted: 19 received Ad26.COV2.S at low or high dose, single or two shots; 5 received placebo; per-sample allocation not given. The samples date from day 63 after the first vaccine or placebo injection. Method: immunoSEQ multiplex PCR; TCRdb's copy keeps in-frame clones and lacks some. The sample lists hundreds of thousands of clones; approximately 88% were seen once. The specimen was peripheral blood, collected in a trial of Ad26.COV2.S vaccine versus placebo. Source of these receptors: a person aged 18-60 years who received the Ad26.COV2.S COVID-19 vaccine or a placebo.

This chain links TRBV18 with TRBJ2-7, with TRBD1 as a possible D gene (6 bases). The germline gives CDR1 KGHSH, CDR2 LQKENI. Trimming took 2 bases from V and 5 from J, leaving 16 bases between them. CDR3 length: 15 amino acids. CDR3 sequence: CASSPDLAPGDEQYF. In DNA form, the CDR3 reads TGTGCCAGCTCACCAGATTTGGCCCCAGGGGACGAGCAGTACTTC.

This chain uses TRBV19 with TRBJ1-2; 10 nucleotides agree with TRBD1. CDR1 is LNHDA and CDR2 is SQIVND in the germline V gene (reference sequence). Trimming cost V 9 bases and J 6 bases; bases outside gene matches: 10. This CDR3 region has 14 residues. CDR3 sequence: CASTRDRGINGYTF. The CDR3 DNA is TGTGCCAGCACGCGGGACAGGGGAATTAATGGCTACACCTTC.

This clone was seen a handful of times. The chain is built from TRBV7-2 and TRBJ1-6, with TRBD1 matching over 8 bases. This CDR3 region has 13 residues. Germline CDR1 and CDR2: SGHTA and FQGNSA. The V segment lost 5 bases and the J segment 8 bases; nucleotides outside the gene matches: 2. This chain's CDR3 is CASSTDRDSPLHF. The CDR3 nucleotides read TGTGCCAGCAGCACGGACAGGGATTCACCCCTCCACTTT.

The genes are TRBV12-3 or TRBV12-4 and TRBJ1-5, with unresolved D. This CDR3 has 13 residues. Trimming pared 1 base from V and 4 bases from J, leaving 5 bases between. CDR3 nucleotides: TGTGCCAGCAGTTTAGTTCAGAATCAGCCCCAGCATTTT. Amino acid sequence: CASSLVQNQPQHF.

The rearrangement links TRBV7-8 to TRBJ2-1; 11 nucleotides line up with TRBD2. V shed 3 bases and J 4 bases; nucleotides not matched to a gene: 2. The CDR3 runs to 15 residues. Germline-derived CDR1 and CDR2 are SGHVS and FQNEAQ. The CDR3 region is CASSFTSGSYNEQFF. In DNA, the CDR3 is TGTGCCAGCAGCTTTACTAGCGGGAGTTACAATGAGCAGTTCTTC.

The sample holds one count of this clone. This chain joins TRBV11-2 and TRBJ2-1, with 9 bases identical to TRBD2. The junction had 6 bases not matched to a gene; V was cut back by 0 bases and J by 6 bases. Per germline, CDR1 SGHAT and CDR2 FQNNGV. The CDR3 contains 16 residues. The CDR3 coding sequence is TGTGCCAGCAGCTTAGATCTTGGCGGGGGGGCCAATGAGCAGTTCTTC. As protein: CASSLDLGGGANEQFF.

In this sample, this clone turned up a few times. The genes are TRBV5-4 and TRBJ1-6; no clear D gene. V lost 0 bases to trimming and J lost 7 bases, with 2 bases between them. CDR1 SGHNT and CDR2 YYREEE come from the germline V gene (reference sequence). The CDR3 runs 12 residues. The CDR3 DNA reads TGTGCCAGCAGCTTGGCGAATTCACCCCTCCACTTT. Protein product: CASSLANSPLHF.

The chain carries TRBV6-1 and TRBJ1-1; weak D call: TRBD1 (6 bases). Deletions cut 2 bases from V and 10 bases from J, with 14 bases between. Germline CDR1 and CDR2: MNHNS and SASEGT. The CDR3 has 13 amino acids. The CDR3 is CASSEPWGARAFF. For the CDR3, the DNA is TGTGCCAGCAGTGAACCATGGGGGGCTAGAGCTTTCTTT.

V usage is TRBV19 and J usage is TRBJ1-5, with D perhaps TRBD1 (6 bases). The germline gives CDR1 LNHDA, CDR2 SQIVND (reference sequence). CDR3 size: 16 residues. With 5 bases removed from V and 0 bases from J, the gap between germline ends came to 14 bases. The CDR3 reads CASSPDSVYSNQPQHF. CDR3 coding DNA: TGTGCCAGTAGTCCGGACAGCGTTTATAGCAATCAGCCCCAGCATTTT.

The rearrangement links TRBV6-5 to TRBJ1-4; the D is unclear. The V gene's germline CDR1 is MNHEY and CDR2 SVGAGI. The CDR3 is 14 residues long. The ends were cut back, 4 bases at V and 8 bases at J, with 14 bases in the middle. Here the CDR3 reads CASSSGRAWEKLFF. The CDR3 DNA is TGTGCCAGCAGTTCTGGAAGGGCGTGGGAAAAACTGTTTTTT.

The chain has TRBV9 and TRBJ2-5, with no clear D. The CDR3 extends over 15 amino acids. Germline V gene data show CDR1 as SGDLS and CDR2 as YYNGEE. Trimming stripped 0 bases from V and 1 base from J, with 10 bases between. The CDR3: CASSVGAGSQETQYF. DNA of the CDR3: TGTGCCAGCAGCGTAGGGGCAGGTTCCCAAGAGACCCAGTACTTC.

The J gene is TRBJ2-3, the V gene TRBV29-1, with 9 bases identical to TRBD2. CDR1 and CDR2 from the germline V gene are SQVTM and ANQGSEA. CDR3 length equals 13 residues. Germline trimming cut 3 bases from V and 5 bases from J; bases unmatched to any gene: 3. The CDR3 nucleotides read TGCAGCGTTGATAGCGGGAGTATAGATACGCAGTATTTT. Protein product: CSVDSGSIDTQYF.

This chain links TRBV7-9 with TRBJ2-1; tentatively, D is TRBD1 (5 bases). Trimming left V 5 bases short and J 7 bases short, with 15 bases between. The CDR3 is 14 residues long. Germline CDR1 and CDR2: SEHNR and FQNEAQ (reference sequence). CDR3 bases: TGTGCCAGCAGCGCGCAGGGAAATCTTAATGAGCAGTTCTTC. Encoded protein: CASSAQGNLNEQFF. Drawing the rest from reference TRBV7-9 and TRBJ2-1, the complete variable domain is DTGVSQNPRHKITKRGQNVTFRCDPISEHNRLYWYRQTLGQGPEFLTYFQNEAQLEKSRLLSDRFSAERPKGSFSTLEIQRTEQGDSAMYLCASSAQGNLNEQFFGPGTRLTVL.

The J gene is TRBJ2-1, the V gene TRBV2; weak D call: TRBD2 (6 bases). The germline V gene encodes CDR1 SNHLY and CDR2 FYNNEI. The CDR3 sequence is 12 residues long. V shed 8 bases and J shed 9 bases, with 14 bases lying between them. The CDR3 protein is CASGDSGPEQFF. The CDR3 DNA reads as TGTGCCAGCGGGGATAGCGGACCTGAGCAGTTCTTC.

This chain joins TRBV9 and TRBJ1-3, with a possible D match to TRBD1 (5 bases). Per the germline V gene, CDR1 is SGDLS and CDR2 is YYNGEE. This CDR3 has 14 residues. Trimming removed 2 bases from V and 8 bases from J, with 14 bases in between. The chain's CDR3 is CASSVQGHPDTIYF. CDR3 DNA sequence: TGTGCCAGCAGCGTTCAGGGTCATCCGGACACCATATATTTT.

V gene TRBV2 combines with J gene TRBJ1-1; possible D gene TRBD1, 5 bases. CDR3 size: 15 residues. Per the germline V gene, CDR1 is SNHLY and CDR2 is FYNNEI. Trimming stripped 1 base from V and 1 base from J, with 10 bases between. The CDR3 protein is CASSEEGRKNTEAFF. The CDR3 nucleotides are TGTGCCAGCAGTGAAGAGGGACGGAAGAACACTGAAGCTTTCTTT.

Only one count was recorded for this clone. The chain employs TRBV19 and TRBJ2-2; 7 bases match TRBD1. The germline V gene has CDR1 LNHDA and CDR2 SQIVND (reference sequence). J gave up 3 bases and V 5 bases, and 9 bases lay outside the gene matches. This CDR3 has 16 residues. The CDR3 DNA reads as TGTGCCAGTAGTTCCCGGGACAGTCACGACACCGGGGAGCTGTTTTTT. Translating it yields CASSSRDSHDTGELFF.

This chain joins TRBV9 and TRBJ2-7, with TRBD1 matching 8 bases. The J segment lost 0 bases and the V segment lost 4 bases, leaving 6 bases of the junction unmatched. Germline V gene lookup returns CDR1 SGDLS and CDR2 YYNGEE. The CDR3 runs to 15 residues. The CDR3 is CASSPHRGVSYEQYF. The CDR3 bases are TGTGCCAGCAGCCCACACAGGGGGGTCTCCTACGAGCAGTACTTC. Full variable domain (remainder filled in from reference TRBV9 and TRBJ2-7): DSGVTQTPKHLITATGQRVTLRCSPRSGDLSVYWYQQSLDQGLQFLIQYYNGEERAKGNILERFSAQQFPDLHSELNLSSLELGDSALYFCASSPHRGVSYEQYFGPGTRLTVT.

The CDR3 nucleotides read TGTGCCAGCAGCTTGAAGCGGGAGCGGAGCACAGATACGCAGTATTTT. It encodes CASSLKRERSTDTQYF. The chain employs TRBV5-4 and TRBJ2-3; 8 bases agree with TRBD2. This CDR3 is 16 amino acids long. CDR1 and CDR2 (germline): SGHNT, YYREEE (reference sequence). The trim removed 1 base at V and 0 bases at J, leaving 4 bases unmatched.

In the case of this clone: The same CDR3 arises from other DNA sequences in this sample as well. The CDR3 coding sequence is TGTGCCAGCAGCTTAGGGACAGGGGGCATCGAGACCCAGTACTTC. Amino acids: CASSLGTGGIETQYF. The rearrangement uses TRBV7-8 and TRBJ2-5, with 11 bases identical to TRBD1. With 1 base clipped from V and 5 bases from J, the junction kept 3 bases outside the gene matches. This CDR3 has 15 residues. Germline lookup yields CDR1 SGHVS and CDR2 FQNEAQ. Variable domain in full (rest from reference TRBV7-8 and TRBJ2-5): GAGVSQSPRYKVAKRGQDVALRCDPISGHVSLFWYQQALGQGPEFLTYFQNEAQLDKSGLPSDRFFAERPEGSVSTLKIQRTQQEDSAVYLCASSLGTGGIETQYFGPGTRLLVL.